This T cell receptor beta chain was recorded in a study of T-cell memory formation after mild COVID-19. Study summary: For the most part, TCR clusters were specific to one donor.

TCRdb analysed the 5' RACE reads with MiXCR anew, one entry per CDR3 protein. The repertoire has some 600,000 distinct CDR3 sequences, 17% of them found once; the top ten carry roughly 7.8%. Whole-study results and caveats: Later expanders leaned CD4+, whereas clones that contracted between day 15 and 85 were balanced CD4/CD8.

A remark on this clonotype: Its specificity is not known.

This clonotype was sampled from an adult woman who had mild COVID-19 (a few samples of this study predate the infection). Cell type and time point are not known. The sequenced sample consisted of PBMCs or a T cell subset sorted from them (not recorded which).

The CDR3 here is CASSPPDYEQYF. CDR3 sequence (DNA): TGTGCCAGCAGTCCCCCAGATTACGAGCAGTACTTC. The rearrangement links TRBV12-3 or TRBV12-4 to TRBJ2-7; D remains unclear. V was cut by 5 bases and J by 4 bases, with 9 bases left in between. The CDR3 is 12 residues long.